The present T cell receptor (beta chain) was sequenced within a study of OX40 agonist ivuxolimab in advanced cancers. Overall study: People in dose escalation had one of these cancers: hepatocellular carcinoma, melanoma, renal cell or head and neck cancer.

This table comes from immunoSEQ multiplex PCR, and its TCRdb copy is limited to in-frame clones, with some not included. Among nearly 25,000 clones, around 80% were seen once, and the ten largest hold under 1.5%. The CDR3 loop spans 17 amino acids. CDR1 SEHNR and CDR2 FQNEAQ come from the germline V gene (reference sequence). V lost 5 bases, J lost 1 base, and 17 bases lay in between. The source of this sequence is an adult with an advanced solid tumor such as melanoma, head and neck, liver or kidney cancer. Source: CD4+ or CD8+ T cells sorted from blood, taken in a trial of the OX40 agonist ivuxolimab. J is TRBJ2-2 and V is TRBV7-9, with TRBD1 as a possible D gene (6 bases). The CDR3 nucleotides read TGTGCCAGCAGCCGACTCGGACAGAAAATGAACACCGGGGAGCTGTTTTTT. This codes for CASSRLGQKMNTGELFF. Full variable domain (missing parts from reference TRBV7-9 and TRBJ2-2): DTGVSQNPRHKITKRGQNVTFRCDPISEHNRLYWYRQTLGQGPEFLTYFQNEAQLEKSRLLSDRFSAERPKGSFSTLEIQRTEQGDSAMYLCASSRLGQKMNTGELFFGEGSRLTVL.